This note documents a single TCR beta chain sequence. The antigen is unknown. This entry belongs to a study of blood T cell dynamics during melanoma immunotherapy. Whole-study context: First-line therapy was either pembrolizumab or nivolumab with ipilimumab for metastatic melanoma. Study-wide results and limits: The study could not tell melanoma-specific clones from general immune activation.

Repertoires were generated with immunoSEQ multiplex PCR, while TCRdb's copy carries only in-frame clones and drops some. The table has about 17,000 clones, 75% to 85% seen once. Documented time point: pre-treatment baseline. CDR3 length equals 15 residues. Germline CDR1 SGHTA, CDR2 FQGNSA. The J gene is TRBJ2-5, the V gene TRBV7-2; 8 bases fit TRBD2. The J call may be incorrect, as the DNA end agrees better with TRBJ2-7. The receptor's source is a human donor with melanoma. The material sequenced was blood, taken from a patient treated with checkpoint blockade. CDR3 amino acids: CASSLSGKPLYEQYF. The CDR3 nucleotides read TGTGCCAGCAGTCTTAGCGGGAAACCCCTCTACGAGCAGTACTTC.